These 16 T cell receptor beta chains originate from one sample sequenced in a study of CD8 T cells in Susac syndrome. When the RNA was reverse transcribed, random hexamers were used with an input of roughly 0.45 to 1 ug. TCRdb reanalysed the immunoSEQ multiplex PCR reads using MiXCR and keeps one entry per CDR3 protein. The data contain approximately 100,000 distinct CDR3 sequences, around 90% of them singletons. The sequenced sample was CD4+ T cells from PBMCs. Receptors originate from a human donor in good health.

The chain combines TRBV6-2 or TRBV6-3 with TRBJ2-5; 9 bases are a match to TRBD2. Trimming cost V 0 bases and J 5 bases; bases outside gene matches: 4. The CDR3 extends over 15 amino acids. The germline CDR1 and CDR2 sequences are MNHEY and SVGEGT. The CDR3 sequence is CASSYSLAGRETQYF. The CDR3 DNA sequence: TGTGCCAGCAGTTACTCTCTAGCGGGAAGGGAGACCCAGTACTTC.

The chain joins TRBV11-2 to TRBJ2-1; 14 nucleotides agree with TRBD2. Trimming at V came to 3 bases and at J to 6 bases, leaving 4 bases not matched to a gene. Germline CDR1 and CDR2: SGHAT and FQNNGV. The CDR3 runs 16 residues. This CDR3 reads CASSFRTSGGINEQFF. In DNA, the CDR3 is TGTGCCAGCAGCTTCAGGACTAGCGGGGGGATCAATGAGCAGTTCTTC.

The chain has TRBV20-1 and TRBJ2-1; no firm D call. Trimming pared 6 bases from V and 2 bases from J, leaving 11 bases between. CDR1 is DFQATT and CDR2 is SNEGSKA in the germline V gene (reference sequence). The length of the CDR3 is 13 residues. This CDR3 is CSAPAFTYNEQFF. In DNA form, the CDR3 reads TGCAGTGCACCAGCCTTCACCTACAATGAGCAGTTCTTC.

This clonotype was detected once. The chain uses TRBV7-7 and TRBJ2-2; no firm D call. Trimming pared 6 bases from V and 4 bases from J, leaving 15 bases between. The CDR3 has 15 amino acids. The germline CDR1 and CDR2 sequences are SSHAT and FNYEAQ (reference sequence). The chain's CDR3 is CASRHYLGPTGELFF. Written as DNA, the CDR3 is TGTGCCAGCAGGCATTATCTCGGACCCACCGGGGAGCTGTTTTTT. Filled out from reference TRBV7-7 and TRBJ2-2, the complete variable domain reads GAGVSQSPRYKVTKRGQDVTLRCDPISSHATLYWYQQALGQGPEFLTYFNYEAQPDKSGLPSDRFSAERPEGSISTLTIQRTEQRDSAMYRCASRHYLGPTGELFFGEGSRLTVL.

The rearrangement links TRBV7-2 to TRBJ1-5, with unresolved D. V was shortened by 1 base and J by 6 bases, with 7 bases between the two germline ends. The length of the CDR3 is 13 residues. CDR1 and CDR2 from the germline V gene are SGHTA and FQGNSA. The CDR3 region is CASSLEPAQPQHF. In nucleotides, the CDR3 is TGTGCCAGCAGCTTAGAGCCCGCTCAGCCCCAGCATTTT.

The chain combines TRBV21-1 with TRBJ2-1; the table assigns TRBD2, which was not confirmed against the DNA. TRBV21-1 is tagged as a pseudogene. The CDR3 has 15 amino acids. The CDR3 DNA reads TGTGCCACAGCTCGGACTAGCGGGAGGGACAATGAGCAGTTCTTC. Protein sequence: CATARTSGRDNEQFF.

This clonotype appeared once. V is TRBV6-5 and J is TRBJ1-4; possibly TRBD1 for D (6 bases). The CDR3 contains 12 residues. CDR1 MNHEY and CDR2 SVGAGI come from the germline V gene. The V gene lost 6 bases and the J gene lost 4 bases, with 6 bases spanning the gap. CDR3 DNA: TGTGCCAGCAGGGACAGTAATGAAAAACTGTTTTTT. Its translation: CASRDSNEKLFF.

V is TRBV5-6 and J is TRBJ1-5; D might be TRBD1 (5 bases). V lost 0 bases and J 5 bases, leaving 12 bases between the germline ends. CDR3 length: 15 residues. Germline V CDR1 and CDR2: SGHDT, YYEEEE. Written as DNA, the CDR3 is TGTGCCAGCAGCTTGGTTGGCAGGGATGATCAGCCCCAGCATTTT. Protein product: CASSLVGRDDQPQHF.

CDR3 residues: CASSYGLEGEKLFF. CDR3 sequence (DNA): TGTGCCAGCAGTTACGGGCTCGAAGGTGAAAAACTGTTTTTT. The chain has TRBV6-6 and TRBJ1-4, with D unresolved. Germline assignment: CDR1 MNHNY and CDR2 SVGAGI (reference sequence). CDR3 length equals 14 residues. V lost 2 bases and J lost 7, with 11 bases in between.

V gene TRBV12-3 or TRBV12-4 combines with J gene TRBJ1-5; tentative D call: TRBD1 (6 bases). The CDR3 length is 15 residues. Trimming cost V 7 bases and J 0 bases, with 13 bases left between them. The CDR3 DNA reads as TGTGCCAGCATTCTGACAGGTGATAGCAATCAGCCCCAGCATTTT. Its translation: CASILTGDSNQPQHF.

In regard to this clonotype: A junction end diverges from the germline sequence, so it may reflect a read error. V is TRBV13 and J is TRBJ1-1, with D hard to call. Germline CDR1 PRHDT, CDR2 FYEKMQ (reference sequence). The CDR3 loop spans 13 amino acids. CDR3 nucleotides: TGTGCCAGCAGCTATGGGAAAGGAACTGAAGTTTTCTTT. Its protein is CASSYGKGTEVFF.

The V gene is TRBV7-9, the J gene TRBJ2-1; TRBD2 matches 10 bases. With 1 base clipped from V and 14 bases from J, the junction kept 5 bases outside the gene matches. This CDR3 contains 13 residues. From germline, CDR1 is SEHNR and CDR2 FQNEAQ (reference sequence). The CDR3 nucleotides are TGTGCCAGCAGCTTAGGAGAGCGGGAGGGGGAGTTCTTC. Translation gives CASSLGEREGEFF.

The chain employs TRBV3-1 and TRBJ1-2; TRBD1 aligns across 10 bases. The J segment lost 8 bases and the V segment lost 5 bases, leaving 11 bases of the junction unmatched. The V gene's germline CDR1 is LGHDT and CDR2 YNNKEL (reference sequence). This CDR3 is built from 15 residues. The CDR3, as DNA: TGTGCCAGCAGCTCCGGGACAGGGGTTTTCCAGGGCTACACCTTC. Its protein is CASSSGTGVFQGYTF. The complete variable domain, with remaining parts taken from reference TRBV3-1 and TRBJ1-2, reads DTAVSQTPKYLVTQMGNDKSIKCEQNLGHDTMYWYKQDSKKFLKIMFSYNNKELIINETVPNRFSPKSPDKAHLNLHINSLELGDSAVYFCASSSGTGVFQGYTFGSGTRLTVV.

The rearrangement joins TRBV11-2 to TRBJ2-2, with D perhaps TRBD1 (6 bases). The CDR3 totals 14 residues. Per germline, CDR1 SGHAT and CDR2 FQNNGV. V gave up 7 bases and J gave up 4 bases, with 13 bases separating them. The CDR3 bases are TGTGCCAGCATTACTGCAGGGGTCACCGGGGAGCTGTTTTTT. It is translated as CASITAGVTGELFF.

J is TRBJ1-5 and V is TRBV3-1; D perhaps matches TRBD1 (5 bases). The CDR3 is 14 amino acids. Trimming pared 0 bases from V and 6 bases from J, leaving 9 bases between. CDR1 is LGHDT, CDR2 YNNKEL, per germline (reference sequence). The CDR3 DNA follows: TGTGCCAGCAGCCAAGAACAGGCAAGTCAGCCCCAGCATTTT. It codes for CASSQEQASQPQHF. The full variable domain, its missing parts supplied by reference TRBV3-1 and TRBJ1-5, is DTAVSQTPKYLVTQMGNDKSIKCEQNLGHDTMYWYKQDSKKFLKIMFSYNNKELIINETVPNRFSPKSPDKAHLNLHINSLELGDSAVYFCASSQEQASQPQHFGDGTRLSIL.

This clonotype has a single count. The V and J genes are TRBV5-1 and TRBJ2-4, with D maybe TRBD1 (6 bases). V gave up 2 bases and J gave up 7 bases, with 13 bases separating them. Germline CDR1 SGHRS, CDR2 YFSETQ. The CDR3 contains 14 residues. CDR3 sequence: CASSFNRDVNIQYF. Here the CDR3 DNA reads TGCGCCAGCAGCTTCAACAGGGATGTCAACATTCAGTACTTC.